This T cell receptor (beta chain) was retrieved from a study of neurological immune-mediated disorders. Study results and limitations: The highest TCR clonal expansion occurred in HTLV-1-associated myelopathy; multiple sclerosis fell below healthy controls.

Trimming shortened V by 6 bases and J by 6 bases, and 21 bases separated the two germline ends. The CDR3 is made up of 15 amino acids. The germline CDR1 and CDR2 sequences are MGHDK and SYGVNS. There are many counts of this clonotype. Antigen specificity is unknown. Healthy control samples came from blood bank volunteers in Maryland, USA. 5'RACE generated cDNA with 10-nucleotide random UMIs. Over 200 million TCR-beta sequences from 15-18 subjects were obtained in each sequencing run. TCRdb reprocessed the 5' RACE reads via MiXCR and lists one record per CDR3 protein. The sample has some 47,000 distinct CDR3 sequences; about 6% are singletons.

The source is a woman between 40 and 50 years old in good health. The sequenced sample consisted of CD4+ T cells from blood. The chain uses TRBV25-1 and TRBJ2-7; maybe TRBD1 (5 bases). In DNA form, the CDR3 reads TGTGCCAGCAGCGATAGCCAGGGTTCGGGCTCCGAGCAGTACTTC. Translated: CASSDSQGSGSEQYF.